This T cell receptor (beta chain) stems from a study of cytomegalovirus exposure and HLA in healthy donors. The primer mix had 60 Vbeta and 13 Jbeta primers. Assay: immunoSEQ multiplex PCR; the TCRdb copy retains only in-frame clones and omits some. The table lists about 200,000 clones, roughly 90% of them singletons. V dropped 5 bases and J dropped 5 bases, with 17 bases sitting between them. This CDR3 is built from 15 residues. CDR1 SGHAT and CDR2 FQNNGV come from the germline V gene. Material: PBMCs. The gene calls are TRBV11-2 and TRBJ2-3; a possible D gene is TRBD2 (5 bases). The sequence came from a woman under 40 in good health and CMV-seronegative. CDR3 nucleotide sequence: TGTGCCAGCAGCCCCGTTGGAGGCTTGGGAGATACGCAGTATTTT. This gives the protein CASSPVGGLGDTQYF.